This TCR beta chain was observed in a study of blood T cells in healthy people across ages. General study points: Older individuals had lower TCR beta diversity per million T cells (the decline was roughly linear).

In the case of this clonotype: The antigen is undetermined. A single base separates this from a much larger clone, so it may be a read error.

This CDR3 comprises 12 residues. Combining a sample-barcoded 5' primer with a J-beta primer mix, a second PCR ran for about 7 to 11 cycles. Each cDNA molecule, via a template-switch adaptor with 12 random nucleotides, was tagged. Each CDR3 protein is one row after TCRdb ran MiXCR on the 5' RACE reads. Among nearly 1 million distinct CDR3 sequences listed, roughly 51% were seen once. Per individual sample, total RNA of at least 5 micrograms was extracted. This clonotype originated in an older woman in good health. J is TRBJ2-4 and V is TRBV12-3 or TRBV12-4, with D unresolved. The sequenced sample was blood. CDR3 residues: CAGSLGGNIQYF. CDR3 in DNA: TGTGCCGGCAGTTTAGGTGGGAACATTCAGTACTTC.